This TCR beta chain was sequenced for a study of response to subunit inactivated influenza vaccine. General study results and limits: The study's authors posited that every seasonal influenza vaccination enlists few new T cells.

This clonotype was recorded a few times. Its target is unknown. The germline V gene has CDR1 SQVTM and CDR2 ANQGSEA. This CDR3 comprises 14 residues. V lost 4 bases and J 0 bases, leaving 12 bases between the germline ends. Each CDR3 protein is one row after TCRdb ran MiXCR on the RT-PCR reads. The sample shows around 850,000 distinct CDR3 sequences, around 20% of them seen only once. The receptor was derived from a man aged 45 to 65 who received an inactivated influenza vaccine. The chain uses TRBV29-1 and TRBJ1-1, with D maybe TRBD1 (5 bases). This specimen was PBMCs from blood, taken around 5 days after vaccination. The chain's CDR3 is CSVGEGSVNTEAFF. DNA for the CDR3: TGCAGCGTTGGGGAGGGGTCGGTGAACACTGAAGCTTTCTTT.